A single T cell receptor beta chain is shown here with its context. The entry originates in a study of blood T cell repertoires in COVID-19. Study overall: Sites across the United States, Italy and Spain contributed samples from acute and convalescent COVID-19. The cDNA or gDNA used as material had been derived from T cells, B-cell-depleted T cells, or PBMCs.

Original analysis: How many nucleated cells were present was estimated from reference gene primer amplification. Assay used: immunoSEQ multiplex PCR; TCRdb lists only in-frame clones, some missing. V, J and clone size were drawn from that table, and D and trimming were deduced from the DNA. The sample includes 250,000 or so clones, 80% to 90% of them seen just once. Losses at the gene ends were 4 bases for V and 8 bases for J; bases not matched to a gene: 3. CDR3 size: 15 residues. Germline CDR1 is SNHLY and CDR2 is FYNNEI. This TCR was sampled from a woman aged 40 to 50 who had recovered from COVID-19. The chain uses TRBV2 and TRBJ2-1, with 15 positions matching TRBD2. Input material: peripheral blood. This chain's CDR3 is CASSGTSGGAYEQFF. In DNA form, the CDR3 reads TGTGCCAGCAGTGGGACTAGCGGGGGGGCTTATGAGCAGTTCTTC.